This record looks at one T cell receptor (beta chain) sequence and its context. Its antigen remains unidentified. One end of the junction fails to match germline, which may point to a read error. There are 14 amino acids in the CDR3, from cysteine to phenylalanine inclusive. The only DNA kept is the CDR3, 42 bases in frame from the first base. Taken from the germline V gene, the CDR1 and CDR2 loops are MNHEY and SVGAGI. Receptor amplification or capture employed the immunoSEQ multiplex PCR assay. The multiplex PCR relied on a mix of 60 forward primers for TCR Vbeta segments and 13 reverse primers for TCR Jbeta segments. The CDR3 region of rearranged TCR beta genes was amplified from genomic DNA with a multiplex PCR assay. On the Illumina HiSeq System, the amplified TCR beta libraries were sequenced as 87-base-pair reads. The study's processing was this. Across the 600 to 700 repertoires, a later analysis counted tens of millions of unique TCR beta chains, some 11 million of which were shared by at least two donors. Raw reads were error-corrected and collapsed into unique sequences by a nearest-neighbor algorithm in which closely related sequences were merged to remove PCR and sequencing errors. To assign V, D and J gene segments, CDR3 sequences were aligned to IMGT reference sequences. For a sequence to be retained, a match of at least six nucleotides was required to both a V gene segment and a J gene segment. A rearrangement counted as productive if the CDR3 had no stop codons and remained in frame with V and J, and every other rearrangement counted as non-productive. CDR3 was defined by IMGT convention, running from the second conserved V-encoded cysteine to the conserved J-encoded phenylalanine. Sequences without an unambiguous match to a single V gene segment were excluded from the earlier analysis of about 600 of the donors. An earlier analysis of some 500 of the donors classified V segments as functional when productive rearrangements were above 56.7% and as segregating when the standard deviation between donors was above 5%. To diagnose cytomegalovirus status from the catalog of TCR beta chain sequences, a statistical classification framework was built. In a later analysis, TCR nucleotide sequences were compared against IMGT/GENE-DB human TR gene sequences so that V and J genes could be assigned. Using the TCRdist pipeline, a later analysis assigned CDR3 sequences along with most-parsimonious VDJ recombination scenarios. In a later analysis, each TCR beta chain was defined by its CDR3 amino acid sequence together with its V-gene family, and reads lacking a unique V-gene family were excluded. In a later analysis, a few hundred highly shared, low-generation-probability nucleotide sequences were removed to address suspected cross-contamination and a sequencing artifact. A later analysis calculated a clonal expansion index for each public chain from normalized within-repertoire ranks of inferred template counts. Generation probabilities in a later analysis came from a VDJ recombination model fitted to out-of-frame rearrangements, and those results were checked against IGoR. Hypergeometric tests were used in a later analysis to score TCR-TCR, TCR-HLA and TCR-CMV co-occurrence, with a repertoire-size bias correction applied to the TCR pairs. False discovery rates were estimated in a later analysis by permuting HLA or CMV assignments 20 times. In a later analysis, co-occurring TCRs were grouped using DBSCAN, and TCRdist sequence similarity was added for clustering within HLA-allele-positive subsets. For co-occurrence clustering, repertoires with fewer than 30,000 or more than 120,000 public chains were excluded, along with four or five repertoires with anomalous nucleotide sharing. The clones in this table, taken by TCRdb from immuneACCESS, are in-frame only. Not every clone is retained; where verified, under half of the shortfall comes from an unresolved V gene, and the cause of the rest is unknown. The V and J calls and clone size are taken from that table; D and trimming were inferred from the DNA. This sample comprises 130,000 to 150,000 clones, around four fifths of them detected only once. The leading ten clones occupy more than 9.5% of the sample.

This sample is drawn from a study of cytomegalovirus exposure and HLA in healthy donors (dated by TCRdb to 2017 to 2019). About the full investigation: An earlier analysis of about 560 of the donors reported 276 Gb of sequence data and 100 million to 120 million unique TCR beta sequences obtained from some 200 million T cells. Approximately 310 gigabases of sequencing data and tens of millions of unique TCR sequences were included in an early release covering 550 to 800 HLA-typed donors. Of the 300 to 450 genotyped donors, approximately 81% were placed in the genetic ancestry cluster associated with self-reported Caucasian donors. The study aimed to test whether signatures of past pathogen exposure could be identified by cataloging public T cell receptors. The T cell repertoires of 550 to 850 subjects were profiled by immunosequencing and related to cytomegalovirus serostatus. A separate validation cohort of some 130 different subjects was used in addition to the roughly 670-subject first cohort. To predict cytomegalovirus infection status, the study combined high-throughput TCR immunosequencing, statistical association of individual TCRs with disease status, and machine learning. A later analysis re-examined previously published TCR beta repertoires from more than 600 donors and added high-resolution HLA genotyping to investigate patterns of TCR occurrence. Rather than drawing on any new phenotypic data, the later analysis identified candidate immune exposures from TCR beta sequences and the way those sequences occurred across donors. In an earlier analysis of 587 of the donors, high-throughput TCR beta sequencing was used to judge whether each TCR beta V gene segment behaved as functional or pseudogenic. Alongside the repertoire data, information on donor age, sex, ethnicity and CMV serostatus was compiled. Genome-wide SNP genotypes for about 65% of the roughly 670 donors were used in a later genetic analysis, which treated that subset as a discovery cohort. All discovery cohort repertoires had been generated using a single sequencing platform. HLA typing covered class I and class II loci at four-digit resolution. The number of typed donors differed by locus: about 620-640 for A, B, C, DRB1 and DQB1; approximately 530 for DQA1; approximately 610 for DPA1; and some 430 for DPB1. Five DR-DQ haplotypes were handled as single units for association and clustering because linkage in the cohort was strong. On average, around 200,000 unique TCR beta nucleotide sequences were sequenced per donor among about 400 genotyped donors of the cohort, with around 19% of those sequences being non-productive.

The cohort was made up of 666 healthy bone marrow donors. At the time of sampling, all cohort members were nominally healthy, though unrecorded immune exposures were likely present. The donor tested CMV seropositive, placing the donor among the 289 seropositive members of the cohort. A peripheral blood sample was provided by each donor, and peripheral blood mononuclear cells were used for TCR beta sequencing. The Qiagen DNeasy Blood Extraction Kit was used to extract genomic DNA from the blood cell samples. Overall study outcomes, separate from this receptor: Cytomegalovirus status was reported to be diagnosed by the classifier with high specificity and sensitivity in both the original and validation cohorts. Strong co-occurrence of HLA alleles, especially DR and DQ, made assigning TCR associations to individual alleles difficult. Compared with the approximately 720-donor mean, donors in an Asian-associated ancestry cluster had fewer N-insertions in productive TCRs, according to a later genetic analysis. In vitro tests confirmed that a few of the cytomegalovirus-associated TCR beta chains recognize cytomegalovirus antigens. Several of the top co-occurrence clusters appeared to be linked to parvovirus B19, influenza, CMV and Epstein-Barr virus, according to a later analysis. A cluster of highly shared sequence variants was judged likely to be a technical artifact of the sequencing pipeline. Compared with equally common non-associated chains, HLA-associated TCR beta chains in a later analysis were more clonally expanded and had lower generation probabilities. Roughly uniform sequencing depth across donors was assumed in presence/absence analyses, although this assumption may not hold. This cohort had only TCR beta chains sequenced, and the lack of alpha or paired-chain data limited which features could be detected. According to the authors, the approach could potentially be generalized to other disease states and immunological phenotypes. An association between a missense DCLRE1C variant and V-gene and J-gene trimming of TCR beta chains was found in a later genetic analysis and replicated in an independent cohort. In a later analysis, over 15,000 TCR beta sequences were associated with specific HLA alleles at a false discovery rate of 0.05. An earlier analysis of roughly 570 of the donors showed that most TCR beta V segments appeared in productive rearrangements either about 90% or about 30% of the time, which broadly matched IMGT annotations. Most CMV-associated TCR beta chains appeared to be HLA-restricted in a later analysis, and the HLA associations seemed to be driven largely by CMV exposure. Most TCR sequences were seen in very few donors, while some public TCRs were found in many individuals. Because some donors lacked HLA typing at each locus, the association tests relied only on the typed subset. Over 15 rarely observed V segments, including chromosome 9 orphons, were excluded from the earlier analysis of some 590 of the donors because counts were too low. The study listed over 150 TCR beta chains as associated with cytomegalovirus. The only immune exposure information available for the cohort was CMV serostatus. Because the 87-base-pair reads could not distinguish some IMGT-functional V segments, including TRBV6-2 and TRBV6-3, those segments were excluded. According to a later analysis, TCR association rates differed among HLA loci, with DRB1 alleles showing the most associated TCRs and HLA-C alleles showing the fewest. A further reported finding was that TCR beta sequences accurately predicted the HLA-A and HLA-B alleles for most subjects in the first cohort. Correlated functional status among segregating V segments might be attributable to linkage disequilibrium, but an unknown experimental factor could not be ruled out.

This TCR came from a woman aged 55-75 years in good health and CMV-seropositive. Sequenced sample: PBMCs. This sequence uses TRBV6-5 and TRBJ1-3, with 7 middle bases fitting TRBD1. The nucleotides read TGTGCCGGCAGACAGGGTTTATCTGGAAACACCATATATTTT. Translated, this gives CAGRQGLSGNTIYF.